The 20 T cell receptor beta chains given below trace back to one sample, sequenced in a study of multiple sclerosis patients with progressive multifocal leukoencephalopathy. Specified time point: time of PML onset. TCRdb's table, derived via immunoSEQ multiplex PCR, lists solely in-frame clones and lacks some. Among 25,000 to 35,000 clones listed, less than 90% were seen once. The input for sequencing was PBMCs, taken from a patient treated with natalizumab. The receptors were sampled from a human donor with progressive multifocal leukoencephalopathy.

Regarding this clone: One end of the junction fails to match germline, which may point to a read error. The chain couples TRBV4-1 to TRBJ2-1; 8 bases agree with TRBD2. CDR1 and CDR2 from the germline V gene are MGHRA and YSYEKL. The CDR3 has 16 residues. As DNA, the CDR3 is TGCGCCAGCAGACAAGGAGTAGCGGGAAGGAGTAATGAGCAGTTCTTC. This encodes CASRQGVAGRSNEQFF.

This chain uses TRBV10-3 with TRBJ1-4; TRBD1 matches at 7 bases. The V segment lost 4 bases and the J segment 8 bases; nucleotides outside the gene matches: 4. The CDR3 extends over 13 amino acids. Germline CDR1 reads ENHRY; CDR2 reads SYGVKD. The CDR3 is CAISAGQPEKLFF. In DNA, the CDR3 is TGTGCCATCAGTGCGGGACAGCCCGAAAAACTGTTTTTT.

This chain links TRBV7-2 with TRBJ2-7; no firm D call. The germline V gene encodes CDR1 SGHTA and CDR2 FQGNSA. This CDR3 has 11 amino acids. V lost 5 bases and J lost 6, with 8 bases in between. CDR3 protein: CASSQITEQYF. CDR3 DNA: TGTGCCAGCAGCCAAATAACCGAGCAGTACTTC.

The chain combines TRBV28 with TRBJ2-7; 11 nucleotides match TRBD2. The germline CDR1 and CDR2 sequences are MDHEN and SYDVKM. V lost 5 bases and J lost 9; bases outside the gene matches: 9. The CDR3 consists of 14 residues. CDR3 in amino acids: CASSPTSGALRQYF. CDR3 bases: TGTGCCAGCAGTCCGACTAGCGGGGCCCTAAGGCAGTACTTC.

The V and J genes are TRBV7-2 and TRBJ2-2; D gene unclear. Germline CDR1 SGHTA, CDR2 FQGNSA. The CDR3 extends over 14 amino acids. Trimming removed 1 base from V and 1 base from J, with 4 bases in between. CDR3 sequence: CASSLGRNTGELFF. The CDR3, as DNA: TGTGCCAGCAGCTTAGGCAGGAACACCGGGGAGCTGTTTTTT.

Written as DNA, the CDR3 is TGCAGCGTTGAAGATCCTCGGGCGTACAATGAGCAGTTCTTC. This sequence encodes CSVEDPRAYNEQFF. V usage is TRBV29-1 and J usage is TRBJ2-1; D remains unclear. V was pared by 0 bases and J by 4 bases, with 10 bases between. CDR1 and CDR2 (germline): SQVTM, ANQGSEA. The CDR3 contains 14 residues.

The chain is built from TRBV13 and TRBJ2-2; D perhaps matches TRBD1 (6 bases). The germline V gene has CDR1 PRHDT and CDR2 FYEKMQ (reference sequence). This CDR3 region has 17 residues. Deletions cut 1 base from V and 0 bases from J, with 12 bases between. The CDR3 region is CASSLVMAGANTGELFF. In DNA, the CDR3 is TGTGCCAGCAGCTTAGTCATGGCAGGGGCGAACACCGGGGAGCTGTTTTTT.

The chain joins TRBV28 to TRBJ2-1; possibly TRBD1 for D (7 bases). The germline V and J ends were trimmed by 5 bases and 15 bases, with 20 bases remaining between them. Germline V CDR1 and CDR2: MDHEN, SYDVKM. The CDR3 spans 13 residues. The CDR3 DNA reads TGTGCCAGCAGTATTCAGCCAGGGAGGACAGGGTTCTTC. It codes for CASSIQPGRTGFF.

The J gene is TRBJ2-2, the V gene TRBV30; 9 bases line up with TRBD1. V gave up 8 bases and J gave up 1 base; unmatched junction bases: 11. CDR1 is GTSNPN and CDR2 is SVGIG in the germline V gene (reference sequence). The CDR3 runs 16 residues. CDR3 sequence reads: CALRTGEARNTGELFF. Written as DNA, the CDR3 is TGTGCCCTCCGGACAGGGGAAGCGCGGAACACCGGGGAGCTGTTTTTT. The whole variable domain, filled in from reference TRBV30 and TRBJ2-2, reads SQTIHQWPATLVQPVGSPLSLECTVEGTSNPNLYWYRQAAGRGLQLLFYSVGIGQISSEVPQNLSASRPQDRQFILSSKKLLLSDSGFYLCALRTGEARNTGELFFGEGSRLTVL.

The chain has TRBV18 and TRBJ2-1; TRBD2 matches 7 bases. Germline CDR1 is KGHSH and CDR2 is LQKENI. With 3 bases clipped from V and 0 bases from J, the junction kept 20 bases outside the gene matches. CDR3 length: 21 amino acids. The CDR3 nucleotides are TGTGCCAGCTCACCTCAAGGGAGGGGAGCAAATCTGATTTCCTCCTACAATGAGCAGTTCTTC. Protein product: CASSPQGRGANLISSYNEQFF.

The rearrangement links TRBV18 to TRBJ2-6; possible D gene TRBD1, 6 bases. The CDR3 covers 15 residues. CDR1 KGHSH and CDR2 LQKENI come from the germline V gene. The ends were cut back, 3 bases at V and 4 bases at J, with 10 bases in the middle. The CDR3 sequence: CASSPEGVGANVLTF. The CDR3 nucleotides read TGTGCCAGCTCACCCGAGGGGGTAGGGGCCAACGTCCTGACTTTC.

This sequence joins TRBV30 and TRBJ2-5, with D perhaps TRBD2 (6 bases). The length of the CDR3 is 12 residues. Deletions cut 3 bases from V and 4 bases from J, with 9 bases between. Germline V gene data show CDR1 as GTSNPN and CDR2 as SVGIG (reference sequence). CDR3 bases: TGTGCCTGGAGCACTAGCAGAGAGACCCAGTACTTC. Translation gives CAWSTSRETQYF.

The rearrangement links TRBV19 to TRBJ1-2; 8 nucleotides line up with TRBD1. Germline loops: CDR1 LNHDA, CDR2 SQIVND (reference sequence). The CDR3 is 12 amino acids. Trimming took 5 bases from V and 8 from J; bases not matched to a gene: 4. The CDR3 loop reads CASSPDRDGYTF. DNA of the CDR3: TGTGCCAGTAGTCCGGACAGGGACGGCTACACCTTC.

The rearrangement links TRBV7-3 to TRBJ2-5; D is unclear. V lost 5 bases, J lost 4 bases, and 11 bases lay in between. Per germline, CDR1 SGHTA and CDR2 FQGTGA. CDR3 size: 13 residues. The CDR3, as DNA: TGTGCCAGCAGCCCAAGGGTAGGAGAGACCCAGTACTTC. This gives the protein CASSPRVGETQYF.

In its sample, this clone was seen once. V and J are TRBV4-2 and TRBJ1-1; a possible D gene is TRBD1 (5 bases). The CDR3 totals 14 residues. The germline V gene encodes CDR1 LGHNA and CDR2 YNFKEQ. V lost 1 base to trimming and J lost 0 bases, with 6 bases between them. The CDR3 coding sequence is TGTGCCAGCAGCCAAGGACAGATGAACACTGAAGCTTTCTTT. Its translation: CASSQGQMNTEAFF.

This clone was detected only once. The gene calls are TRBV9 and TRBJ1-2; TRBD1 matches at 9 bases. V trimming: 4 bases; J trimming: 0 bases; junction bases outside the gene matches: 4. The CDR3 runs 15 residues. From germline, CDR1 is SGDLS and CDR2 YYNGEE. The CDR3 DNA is TGTGCCAGCAGCTTGGGACAGGGAGCTAACTATGGCTACACCTTC. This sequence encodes CASSLGQGANYGYTF.

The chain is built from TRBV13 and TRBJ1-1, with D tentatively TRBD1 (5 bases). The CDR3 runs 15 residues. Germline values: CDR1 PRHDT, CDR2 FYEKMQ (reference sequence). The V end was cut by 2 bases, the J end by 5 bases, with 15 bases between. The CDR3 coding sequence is TGTGCCAGCAGCTTATCACCGGCGGGGGGGACTGAAGCTTTCTTT. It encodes CASSLSPAGGTEAFF. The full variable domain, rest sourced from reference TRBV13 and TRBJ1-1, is AAGVIQSPRHLIKEKRETATLKCYPIPRHDTVYWYQQGPGQDPQFLISFYEKMQSDKGSIPDRFSAQQFSDYHSELNMSSLELGDSALYFCASSLSPAGGTEAFFGQGTRLTVV.

The CDR3 protein is CASTPFPLTDTQYF. In DNA form, the CDR3 reads TGTGCCAGCACCCCTTTCCCACTCACAGATACGCAGTATTTT. The chain employs TRBV27 and TRBJ2-3, with D unclear. The CDR3 is 14 amino acids. The V end was cut by 7 bases, the J end by 2 bases, with 13 bases between. Germline V gene lookup returns CDR1 MNHEY and CDR2 SMNVEV (reference sequence).

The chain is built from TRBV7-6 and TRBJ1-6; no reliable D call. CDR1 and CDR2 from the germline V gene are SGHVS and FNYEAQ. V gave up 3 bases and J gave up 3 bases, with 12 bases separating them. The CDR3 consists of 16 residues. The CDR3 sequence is CASSFQAESYNSPLHF. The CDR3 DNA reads TGTGCCAGCAGCTTCCAGGCAGAGAGCTATAATTCACCCCTCCACTTT.

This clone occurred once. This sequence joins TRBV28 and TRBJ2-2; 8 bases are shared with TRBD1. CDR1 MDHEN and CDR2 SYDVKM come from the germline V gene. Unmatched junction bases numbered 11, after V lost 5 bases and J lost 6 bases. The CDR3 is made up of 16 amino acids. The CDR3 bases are TGTGCCAGCAGTCCCAGGGGGCAGGGGGAGTCCGGGGAGCTGTTTTTT. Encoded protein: CASSPRGQGESGELFF.